This T cell receptor (beta chain) came from a study of human T cells and chemical hapten exposure listed by TCRdb under 2021. Broadly, across the study: For sensitization, 2% DPC in acetone was applied to a 2 cm by 2 cm area of upper inner arm skin. Alopecia areata with under or over 50% scalp involvement, alopecia totalis and alopecia universalis were represented in the patient cohort, which was mostly female. Under 30 alopecia patients gave blood for TCR sequencing at one to four time points (pre-sensitization, 2, 6 and 24 weeks). Patch testing was done on the upper back using Finn chambers containing 0.01% DPC, and results were scored after 6 days according to International Contact Dermatitis Research Group standards. Libraries were combined into a pool for sequencing, and differences in TCR yield between samples came mainly from small differences in library volumes within the pool. Patient blood was sampled pre-sensitization (week 0) and at 2, 6 and about 24 weeks after DPC sensitization. Weekly therapeutic DPC doses were additionally applied to the scalp of patients throughout the roughly 26-week study period. In alopecia patients, the study followed how the peripheral blood TCR repertoire changed in vivo over primary and secondary sensitization to diphenylcyclopropenone (DPC), a hapten.

Paper-wide results and their limitations: Repeated subsampling changed both the strength of the expansion versus patch-test correlation and the threshold at which that correlation became significant. DPC sensitization did not change the number of TCRs with a frequency above 1 in 1000, and there was no evidence of changes in global repertoire structure. All patients had alopecia, a presumed autoimmune disease, so their immune response might differ from that of healthy individuals. A positive correlation was found between the number of PT1 expanded TCRs and patch test score, with significance reached at thresholds 8, 16 and 32 but not 4. Significantly more large CDR3 similarity clusters were formed by expanded TCRs than by pre-sensitization or healthy control sets, consistent with antigen-driven responses.

A word on this clonotype: Its antigen is currently not known. Per-nucleotide qualities are absent, and no much larger clonotype sits a single base away.

Libraries were built with RACE. The instrument given in TCRdb is NextSeq 500. During library preparation, unique molecular identifiers were attached to individual cDNA molecules so that TCRs could be counted quantitatively and reproducibly. From each blood RNA sample, both TCR alpha and TCR beta chains were sequenced. In the authors' own workflow: Samples had a median of roughly 99,000 TCRs, with a range from roughly 23,224 to 750,000. The Decombinator software suite was used to annotate V, J and CDR3 in the TCR reads. For PS versus PT1 abundance plots, all samples were subsampled to the same number of TCRs (28,000). TCRs were defined as expanded if absent before sensitization and observed at least eight times at the 2-week time point. TCRdb reran the public reads through fastp at Q25 and MiXCR, keeping productive beta chains. For every CDR3 protein sequence, its rows merge into one entry that carries the most common genes and DNA. The V and J calls shown here were made by TCRdb, not taken from the authors' results. The sample profile shows 190,000 or so distinct CDR3 sequences; under 25% of them were found once. The ten largest clones take up about 2.3% of the sample.

At the junction V is shortened by 6 bases and J by 1 base, with 4 bases in between. CDR1 and CDR2 (MNHEY, SVGAGI) derive from the germline V gene. The CDR3, cysteine through phenylalanine, is 13 amino acids long. The only DNA kept is the CDR3, 39 bases in frame from the first base. The sample's time point label, decoded: patch test 3, about 24 weeks after DPC sensitization. The treatment or condition label, as the study defines it: therapeutic diphenylcyclopropenone sensitization with weekly scalp DPC. Blood at each patch-test visit was drawn before the patch test was applied. Patients were considered eligible if aged 18 to 70, diagnosed with alopecia and deemed suitable for DPC therapy, and patients were excluded if pregnant. Total RNA was isolated from unfractionated whole blood collected in Tempus Blood RNA tubes.

This sample comprised whole blood, obtained in connection with sensitization to the hapten diphenylcyclopropenone (DPC). The chain joins TRBV6-5 to TRBJ1-6, with the D segment identity uncertain. This clonotype was obtained from a woman aged 40 to 50 with alopecia areata. Some clones in this sample may be carry-over from other donors' samples. The CDR3 region: CASRQSYNSPLHF. The DNA sequence is given as TGTGCCAGCAGACAGTCCTATAATTCACCCCTCCACTTT.